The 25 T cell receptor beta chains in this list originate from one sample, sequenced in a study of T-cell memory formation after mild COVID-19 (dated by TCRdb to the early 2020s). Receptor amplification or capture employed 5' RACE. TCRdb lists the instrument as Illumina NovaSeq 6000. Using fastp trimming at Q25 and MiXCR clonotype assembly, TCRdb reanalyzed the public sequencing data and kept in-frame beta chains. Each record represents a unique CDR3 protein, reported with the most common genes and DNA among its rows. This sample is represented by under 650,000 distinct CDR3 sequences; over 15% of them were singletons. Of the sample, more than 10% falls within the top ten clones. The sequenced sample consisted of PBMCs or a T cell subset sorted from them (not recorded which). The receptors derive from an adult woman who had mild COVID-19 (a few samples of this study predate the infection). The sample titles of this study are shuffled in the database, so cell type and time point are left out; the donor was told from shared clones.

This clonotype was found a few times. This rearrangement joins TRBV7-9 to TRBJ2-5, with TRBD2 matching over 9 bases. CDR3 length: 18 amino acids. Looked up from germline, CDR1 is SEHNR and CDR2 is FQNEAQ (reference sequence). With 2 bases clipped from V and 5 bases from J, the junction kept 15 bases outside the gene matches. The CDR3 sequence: CASSLPGLAPGLWETQYF. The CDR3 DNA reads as TGTGCCAGCAGCTTACCAGGACTAGCGCCCGGGTTGTGGGAGACCCAGTACTTC.

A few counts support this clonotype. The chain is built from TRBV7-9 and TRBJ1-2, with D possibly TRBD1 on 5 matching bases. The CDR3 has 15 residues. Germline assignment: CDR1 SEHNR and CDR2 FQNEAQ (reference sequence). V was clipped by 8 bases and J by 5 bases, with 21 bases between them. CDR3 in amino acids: CASGEAGDGRYGYTF. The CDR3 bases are TGTGCCAGCGGAGAAGCCGGGGACGGGAGGTATGGCTACACCTTC.

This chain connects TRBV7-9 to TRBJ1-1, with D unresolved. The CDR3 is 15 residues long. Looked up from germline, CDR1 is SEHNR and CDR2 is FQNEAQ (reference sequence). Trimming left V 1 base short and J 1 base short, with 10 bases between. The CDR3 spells CASSLDEGWNTEAFF. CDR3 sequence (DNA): TGTGCCAGCAGCTTAGACGAGGGATGGAACACTGAAGCTTTCTTT.

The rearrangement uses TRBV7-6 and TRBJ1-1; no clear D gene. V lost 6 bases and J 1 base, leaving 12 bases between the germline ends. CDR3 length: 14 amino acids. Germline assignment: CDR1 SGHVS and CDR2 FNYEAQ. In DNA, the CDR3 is TGTGCCAGCAGGGCTACCTACTCGAACACTGAAGCTTTCTTT. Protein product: CASRATYSNTEAFF.

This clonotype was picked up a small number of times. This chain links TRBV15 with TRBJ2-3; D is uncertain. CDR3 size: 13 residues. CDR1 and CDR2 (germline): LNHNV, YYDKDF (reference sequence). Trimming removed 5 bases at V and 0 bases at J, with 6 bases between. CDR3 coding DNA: TGTGCCACCAGCGAGAAGAGCACAGATACGCAGTATTTT. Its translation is CATSEKSTDTQYF.

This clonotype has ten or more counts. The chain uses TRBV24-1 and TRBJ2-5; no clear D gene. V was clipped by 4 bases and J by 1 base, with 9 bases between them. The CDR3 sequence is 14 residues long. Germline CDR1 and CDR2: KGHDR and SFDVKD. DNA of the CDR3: TGTGCCACCAGTGAGGCCGGGCCCCAAGAGACCCAGTACTTC. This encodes CATSEAGPQETQYF.

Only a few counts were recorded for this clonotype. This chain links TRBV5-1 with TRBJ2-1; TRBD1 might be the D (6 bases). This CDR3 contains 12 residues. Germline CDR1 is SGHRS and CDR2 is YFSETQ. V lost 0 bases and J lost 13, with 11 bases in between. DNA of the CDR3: TGCGCCAGCAGCTTGGAACAGGGCACTCAGTTCTTC. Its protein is CASSLEQGTQFF.

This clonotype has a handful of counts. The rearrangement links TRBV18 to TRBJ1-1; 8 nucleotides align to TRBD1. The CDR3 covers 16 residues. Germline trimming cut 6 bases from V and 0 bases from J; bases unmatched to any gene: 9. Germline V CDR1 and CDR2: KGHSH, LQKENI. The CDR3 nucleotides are TGTGCCAGCTCCCGTAGGACAGGGCGACTGAACACTGAAGCTTTCTTT. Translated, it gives CASSRRTGRLNTEAFF.

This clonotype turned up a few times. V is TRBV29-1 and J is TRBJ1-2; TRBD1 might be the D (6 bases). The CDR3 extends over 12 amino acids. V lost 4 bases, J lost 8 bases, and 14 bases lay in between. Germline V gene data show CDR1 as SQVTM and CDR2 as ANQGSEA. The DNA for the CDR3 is TGCAGCGTTGTCGGCAGGGGTGAAGGCTACACCTTC. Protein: CSVVGRGEGYTF.

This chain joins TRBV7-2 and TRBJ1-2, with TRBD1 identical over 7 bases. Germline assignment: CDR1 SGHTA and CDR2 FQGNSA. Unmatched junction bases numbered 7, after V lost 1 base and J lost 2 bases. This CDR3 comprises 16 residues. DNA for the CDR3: TGTGCCAGCAGCTTAGAGAGGGGGCGCGGAAACTATGGCTACACCTTC. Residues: CASSLERGRGNYGYTF. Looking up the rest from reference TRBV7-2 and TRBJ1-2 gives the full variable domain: GAGVSQSPSNKVTEKGKDVELRCDPISGHTALYWYRQSLGQGLEFLIYFQGNSAPDKSGLPSDRFSAERTGGSVSTLTIQRTQQEDSAVYLCASSLERGRGNYGYTFGSGTRLTVV.

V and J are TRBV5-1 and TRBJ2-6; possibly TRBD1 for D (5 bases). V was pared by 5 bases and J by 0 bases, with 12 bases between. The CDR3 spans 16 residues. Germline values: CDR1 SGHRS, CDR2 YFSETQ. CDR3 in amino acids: CASSSTDSSGANVLTF. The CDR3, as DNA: TGCGCCAGCAGTTCTACCGACAGCTCTGGGGCCAACGTCCTGACTTTC.

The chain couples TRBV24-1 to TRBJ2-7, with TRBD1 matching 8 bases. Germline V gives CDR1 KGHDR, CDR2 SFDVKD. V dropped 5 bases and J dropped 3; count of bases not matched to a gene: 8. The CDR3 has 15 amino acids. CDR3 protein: CATSGGGQEGYEQYF. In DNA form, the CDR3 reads TGTGCCACCAGTGGAGGGGGACAGGAGGGCTACGAGCAGTACTTC.

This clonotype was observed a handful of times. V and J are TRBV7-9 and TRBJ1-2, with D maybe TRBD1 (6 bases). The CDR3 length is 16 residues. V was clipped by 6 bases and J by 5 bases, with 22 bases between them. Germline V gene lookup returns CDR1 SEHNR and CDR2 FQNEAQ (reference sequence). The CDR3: CASRPGPRTRGYGYTF. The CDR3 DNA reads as TGTGCCAGCAGGCCCGGGCCTCGGACGAGGGGGTATGGCTACACCTTC.

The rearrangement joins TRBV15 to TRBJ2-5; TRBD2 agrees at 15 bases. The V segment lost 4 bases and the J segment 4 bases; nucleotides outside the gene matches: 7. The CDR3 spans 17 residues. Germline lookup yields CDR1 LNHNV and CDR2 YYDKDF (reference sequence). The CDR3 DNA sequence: TGTGCCACCAGCAAAAGCGGACTAGCGGGAGGGAGAGAGACCCAGTACTTC. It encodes CATSKSGLAGGRETQYF. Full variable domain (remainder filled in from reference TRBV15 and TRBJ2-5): DAMVIQNPRYQVTQFGKPVTLSCSQTLNHNVMYWYQQKSSQAPKLLFHYYDKDFNNEADTPDNFQSRRPNTSFCFLDIRSPGLGDTAMYLCATSKSGLAGGRETQYFGPGTRLLVL.

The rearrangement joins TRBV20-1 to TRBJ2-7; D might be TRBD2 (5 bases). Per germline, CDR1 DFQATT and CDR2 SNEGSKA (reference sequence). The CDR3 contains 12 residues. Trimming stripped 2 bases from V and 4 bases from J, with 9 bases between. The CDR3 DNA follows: TGCAGTGCTAGAACTAGATATTACGAGCAGTACTTC. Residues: CSARTRYYEQYF.

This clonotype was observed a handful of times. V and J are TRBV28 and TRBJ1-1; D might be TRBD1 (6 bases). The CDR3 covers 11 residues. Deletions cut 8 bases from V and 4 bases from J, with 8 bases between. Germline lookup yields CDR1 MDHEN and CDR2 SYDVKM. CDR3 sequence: CASEGVTEAFF. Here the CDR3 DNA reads TGTGCCAGCGAGGGGGTCACTGAAGCTTTCTTT.

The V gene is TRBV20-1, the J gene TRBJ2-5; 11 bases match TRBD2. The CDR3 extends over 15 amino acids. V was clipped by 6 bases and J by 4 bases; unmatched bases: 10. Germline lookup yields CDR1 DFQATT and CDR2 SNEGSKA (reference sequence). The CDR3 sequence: CSASSPGLAGETQYF. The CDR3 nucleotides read TGCAGTGCCTCGAGCCCCGGACTAGCGGGAGAGACCCAGTACTTC.

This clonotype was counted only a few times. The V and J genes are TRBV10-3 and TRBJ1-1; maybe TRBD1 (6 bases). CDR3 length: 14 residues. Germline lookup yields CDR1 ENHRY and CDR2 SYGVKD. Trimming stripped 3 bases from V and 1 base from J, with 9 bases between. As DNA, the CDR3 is TGTGCCATCAGTGAAGACAGGTCGAACACTGAAGCTTTCTTT. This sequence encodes CAISEDRSNTEAFF.

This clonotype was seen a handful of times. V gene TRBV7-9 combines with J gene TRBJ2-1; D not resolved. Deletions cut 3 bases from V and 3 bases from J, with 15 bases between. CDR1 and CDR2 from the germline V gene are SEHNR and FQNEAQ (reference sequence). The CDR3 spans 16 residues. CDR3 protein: CASSFSVRVLYNEQFF. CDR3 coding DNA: TGTGCCAGCAGCTTCTCAGTTCGGGTCCTCTACAATGAGCAGTTCTTC.

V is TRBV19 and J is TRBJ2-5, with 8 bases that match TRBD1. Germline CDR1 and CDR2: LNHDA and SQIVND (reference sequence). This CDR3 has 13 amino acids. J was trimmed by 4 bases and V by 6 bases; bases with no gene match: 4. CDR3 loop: CASRGTGIETQYF. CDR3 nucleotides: TGTGCCAGTAGGGGGACAGGCATAGAGACCCAGTACTTC.

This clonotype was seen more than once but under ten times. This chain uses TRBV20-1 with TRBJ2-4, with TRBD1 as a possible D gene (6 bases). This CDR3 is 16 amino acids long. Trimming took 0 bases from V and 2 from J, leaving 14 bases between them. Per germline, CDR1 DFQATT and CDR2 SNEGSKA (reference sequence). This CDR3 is CSARDLQGLTKNIQYF. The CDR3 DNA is TGCAGTGCTAGAGATCTTCAGGGGTTGACCAAAAACATTCAGTACTTC.

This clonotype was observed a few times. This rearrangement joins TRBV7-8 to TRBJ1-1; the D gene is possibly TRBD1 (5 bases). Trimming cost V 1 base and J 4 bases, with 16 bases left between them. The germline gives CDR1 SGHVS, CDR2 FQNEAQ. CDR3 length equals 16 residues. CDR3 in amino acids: CASSLGTRDGVTEAFF. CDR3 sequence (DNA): TGTGCCAGCAGCTTAGGGACAAGAGATGGAGTCACTGAAGCTTTCTTT.

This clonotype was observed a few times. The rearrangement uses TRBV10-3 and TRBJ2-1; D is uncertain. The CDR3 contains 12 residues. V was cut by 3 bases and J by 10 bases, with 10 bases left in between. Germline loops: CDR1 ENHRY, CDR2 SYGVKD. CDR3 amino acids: CAISETAGEQFF. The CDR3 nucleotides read TGTGCCATCAGTGAAACAGCCGGCGAGCAGTTCTTC.

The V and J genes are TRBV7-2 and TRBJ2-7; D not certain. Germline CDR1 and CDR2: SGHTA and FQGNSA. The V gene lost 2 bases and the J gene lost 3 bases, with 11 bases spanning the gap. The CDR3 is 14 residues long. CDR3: CASSLYSGFYEQYF. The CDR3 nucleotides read TGTGCCAGCAGCTTATACTCAGGCTTCTACGAGCAGTACTTC. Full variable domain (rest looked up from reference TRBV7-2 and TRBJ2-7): GAGVSQSPSNKVTEKGKDVELRCDPISGHTALYWYRQSLGQGLEFLIYFQGNSAPDKSGLPSDRFSAERTGGSVSTLTIQRTQQEDSAVYLCASSLYSGFYEQYFGPGTRLTVT.

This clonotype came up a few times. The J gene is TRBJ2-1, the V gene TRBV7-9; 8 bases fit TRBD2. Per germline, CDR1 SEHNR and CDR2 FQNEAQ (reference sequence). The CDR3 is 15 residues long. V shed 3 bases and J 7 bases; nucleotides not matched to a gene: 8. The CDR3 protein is CASSLRLRGVNEQFF. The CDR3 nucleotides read TGTGCCAGCAGCTTGAGATTGCGGGGGGTGAATGAGCAGTTCTTC.